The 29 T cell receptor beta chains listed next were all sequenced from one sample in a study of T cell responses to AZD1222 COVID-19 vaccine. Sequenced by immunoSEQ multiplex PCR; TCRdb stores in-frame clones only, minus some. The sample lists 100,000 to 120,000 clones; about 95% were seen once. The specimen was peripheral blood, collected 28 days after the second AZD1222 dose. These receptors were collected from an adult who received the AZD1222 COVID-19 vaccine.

The DNA for the CDR3 is TGTGCCAGCAGCTTACTGGGCCCCTCCTACAATGAGCAGTTCTTC. As protein: CASSLLGPSYNEQFF. This sequence joins TRBV11-2 and TRBJ2-1; D is ambiguous. This CDR3 spans 15 amino acids. From germline, CDR1 is SGHAT and CDR2 FQNNGV. The V end was cut by 2 bases, the J end by 0 bases, with 8 bases between.

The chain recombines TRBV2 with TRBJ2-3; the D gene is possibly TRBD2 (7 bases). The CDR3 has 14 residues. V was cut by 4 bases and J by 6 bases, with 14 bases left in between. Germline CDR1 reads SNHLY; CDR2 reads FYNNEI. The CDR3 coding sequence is TGTGCCAGCAGTGGAGGGGGGGAGTGGGATACGCAGTATTTT. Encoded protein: CASSGGGEWDTQYF.

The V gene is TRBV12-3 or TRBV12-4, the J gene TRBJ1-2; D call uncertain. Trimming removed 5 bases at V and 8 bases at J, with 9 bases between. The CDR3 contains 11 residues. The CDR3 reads CASSDPMGYTF. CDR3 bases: TGTGCCAGCAGTGACCCCATGGGCTACACCTTC.

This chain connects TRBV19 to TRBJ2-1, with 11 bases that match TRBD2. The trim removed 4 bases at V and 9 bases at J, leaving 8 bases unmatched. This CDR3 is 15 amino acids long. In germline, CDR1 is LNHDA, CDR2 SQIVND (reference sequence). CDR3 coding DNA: TGTGCCAGTAGTACCGGTAGCGGGGGGGTAGGTGAGCAGTTCTTC. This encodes CASSTGSGGVGEQFF.

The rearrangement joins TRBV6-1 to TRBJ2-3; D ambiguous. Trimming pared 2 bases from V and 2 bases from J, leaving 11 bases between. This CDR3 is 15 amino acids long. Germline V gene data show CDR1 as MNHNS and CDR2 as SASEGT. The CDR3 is CASSEKLEATDTQYF. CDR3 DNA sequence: TGTGCCAGCAGTGAAAAGCTAGAGGCCACAGATACGCAGTATTTT.

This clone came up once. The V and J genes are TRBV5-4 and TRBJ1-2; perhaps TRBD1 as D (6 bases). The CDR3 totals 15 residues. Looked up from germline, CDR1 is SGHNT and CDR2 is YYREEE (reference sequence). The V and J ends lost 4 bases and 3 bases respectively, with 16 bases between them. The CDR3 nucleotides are TGTGCCAGCAGCGTTCCGGGGGCGTCTCACTATGGCTACACCTTC. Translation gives CASSVPGASHYGYTF.

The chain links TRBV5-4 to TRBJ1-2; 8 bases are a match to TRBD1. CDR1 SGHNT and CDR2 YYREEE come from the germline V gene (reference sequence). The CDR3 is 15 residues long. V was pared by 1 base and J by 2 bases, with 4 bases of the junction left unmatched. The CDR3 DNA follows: TGTGCCAGCAGCTTGTCTCCAGGGGGCAACTATGGCTACACCTTC. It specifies CASSLSPGGNYGYTF.

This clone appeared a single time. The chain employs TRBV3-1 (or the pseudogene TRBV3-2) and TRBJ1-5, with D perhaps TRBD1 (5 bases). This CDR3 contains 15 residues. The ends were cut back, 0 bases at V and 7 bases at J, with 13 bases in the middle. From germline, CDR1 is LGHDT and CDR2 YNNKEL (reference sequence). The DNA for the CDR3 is TGTGCCAGCAGCCAAGATTTTAGGGGCGACCAGCCCCAGCATTTT. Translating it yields CASSQDFRGDQPQHF.

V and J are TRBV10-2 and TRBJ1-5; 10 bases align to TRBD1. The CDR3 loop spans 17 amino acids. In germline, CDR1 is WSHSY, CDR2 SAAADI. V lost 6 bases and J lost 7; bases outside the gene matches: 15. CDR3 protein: CASSDLRGQGREQPQHF. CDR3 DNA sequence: TGCGCCAGCAGCGACCTTAGGGGACAGGGGAGAGAGCAGCCCCAGCATTTT.

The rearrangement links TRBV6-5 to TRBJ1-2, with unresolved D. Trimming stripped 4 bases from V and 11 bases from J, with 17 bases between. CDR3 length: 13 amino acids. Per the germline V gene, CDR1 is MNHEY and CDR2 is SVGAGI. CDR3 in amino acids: CASSSSTGVWYTF. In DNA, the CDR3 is TGTGCCAGCAGTTCGTCGACCGGGGTGTGGTACACCTTC.

The CDR3 DNA is TGTGCCAGCAGCCCCCGATATCTACAGGGGGCTACCTACGAGCAGTACTTC. Amino acid sequence: CASSPRYLQGATYEQYF. The chain carries TRBV7-8 and TRBJ2-7; TRBD1 agrees at 9 bases. The V gene's germline CDR1 is SGHVS and CDR2 FQNEAQ. The CDR3 extends over 17 amino acids. J lost 2 bases, V lost 5 bases, and 13 bases had no gene match.

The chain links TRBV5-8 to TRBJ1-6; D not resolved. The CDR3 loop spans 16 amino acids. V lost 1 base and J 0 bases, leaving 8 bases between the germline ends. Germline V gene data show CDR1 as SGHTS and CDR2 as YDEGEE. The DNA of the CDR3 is TGTGCCAGCAGCTTGAAAGTTGCCTCCTATAATTCACCCCTCCACTTT. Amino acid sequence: CASSLKVASYNSPLHF. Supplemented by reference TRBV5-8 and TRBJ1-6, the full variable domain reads EAGVTQSPTHLIKTRGQQATLRCSPISGHTSVYWYQQALGLGLQFLLWYDEGEERNRGNFPPRFSGRQFPNYSSELNVNALELEDSALYLCASSLKVASYNSPLHFGNGTRLTVT.

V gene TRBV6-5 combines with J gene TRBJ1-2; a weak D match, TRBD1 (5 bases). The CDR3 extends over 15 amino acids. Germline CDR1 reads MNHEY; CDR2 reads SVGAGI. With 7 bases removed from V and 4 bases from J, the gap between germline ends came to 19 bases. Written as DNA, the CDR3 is TGTGCCAGCATCCAGCAGGGTAGTCTCGGCTATGGCTACACCTTC. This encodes CASIQQGSLGYGYTF.

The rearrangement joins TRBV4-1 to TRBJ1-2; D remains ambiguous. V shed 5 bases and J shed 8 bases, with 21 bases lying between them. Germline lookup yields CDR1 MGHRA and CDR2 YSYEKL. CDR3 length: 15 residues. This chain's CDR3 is CASSSLSTPSWGYTF. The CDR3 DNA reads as TGCGCCAGCAGCTCCCTGTCAACCCCTTCCTGGGGCTACACCTTC.

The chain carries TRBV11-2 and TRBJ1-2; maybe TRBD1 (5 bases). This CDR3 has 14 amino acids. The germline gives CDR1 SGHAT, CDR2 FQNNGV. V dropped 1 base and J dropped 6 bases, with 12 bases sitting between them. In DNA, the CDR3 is TGTGCCAGCAGCTTAGCCTCACGAGGGGATGGCTACACCTTC. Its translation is CASSLASRGDGYTF.

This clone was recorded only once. CDR3 DNA: TGTGCCAGCTCACTGAGTCGGTGGGGCTCTGGAAACACCATATATTTT. Protein sequence: CASSLSRWGSGNTIYF. The rearrangement joins TRBV18 to TRBJ1-3; no firm D call. Trimming stripped 4 bases from V and 0 bases from J, with 13 bases between. The CDR3 contains 16 residues. Germline CDR1 KGHSH, CDR2 LQKENI.

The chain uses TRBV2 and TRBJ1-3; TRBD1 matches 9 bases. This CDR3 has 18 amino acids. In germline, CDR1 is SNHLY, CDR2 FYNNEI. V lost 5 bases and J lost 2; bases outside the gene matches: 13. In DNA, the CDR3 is TGTGCCAGCAGTTATGTCCCGGGACAGGGAAGTGCTGGAAACACCATATATTTT. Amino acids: CASSYVPGQGSAGNTIYF. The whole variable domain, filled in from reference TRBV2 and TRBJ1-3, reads EPEVTQTPSHQVTQMGQEVILRCVPISNHLYFYWYRQILGQKVEFLVSFYNNEISEKSEIFDDQFSVERPDGSNFTLKIRSTKLEDSAMYFCASSYVPGQGSAGNTIYFGEGSWLTVV.

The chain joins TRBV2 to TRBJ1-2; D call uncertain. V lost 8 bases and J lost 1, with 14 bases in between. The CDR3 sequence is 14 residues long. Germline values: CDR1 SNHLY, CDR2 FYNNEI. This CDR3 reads CASSTDGNNYGYTF. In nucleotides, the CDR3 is TGTGCCAGCTCCACGGACGGAAATAACTATGGCTACACCTTC.

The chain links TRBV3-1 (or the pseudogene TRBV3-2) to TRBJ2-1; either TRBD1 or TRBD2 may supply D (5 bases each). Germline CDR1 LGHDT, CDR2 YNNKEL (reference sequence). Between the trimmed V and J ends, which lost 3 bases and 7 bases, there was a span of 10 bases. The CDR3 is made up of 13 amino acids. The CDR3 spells CASSHLGPNEQFF. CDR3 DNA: TGTGCCAGCAGCCATCTGGGACCGAATGAGCAGTTCTTC.

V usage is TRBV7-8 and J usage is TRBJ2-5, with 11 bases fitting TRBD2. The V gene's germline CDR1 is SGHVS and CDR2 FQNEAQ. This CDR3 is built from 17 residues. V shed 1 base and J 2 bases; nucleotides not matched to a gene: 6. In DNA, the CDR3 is TGTGCCAGCAGCTTAGACGGACTAGCGGGCGTACAAGAGACCCAGTACTTC. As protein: CASSLDGLAGVQETQYF. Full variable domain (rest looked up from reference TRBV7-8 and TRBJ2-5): GAGVSQSPRYKVAKRGQDVALRCDPISGHVSLFWYQQALGQGPEFLTYFQNEAQLDKSGLPSDRFFAERPEGSVSTLKIQRTQQEDSAVYLCASSLDGLAGVQETQYFGPGTRLLVL.

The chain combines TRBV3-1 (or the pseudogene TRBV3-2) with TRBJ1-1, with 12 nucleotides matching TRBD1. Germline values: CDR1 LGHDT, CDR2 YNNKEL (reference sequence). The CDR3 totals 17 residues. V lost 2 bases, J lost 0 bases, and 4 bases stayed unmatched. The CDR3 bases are TGTGCCAGCAGCCAAAACCGGGACAGGGGGCTGAACACTGAAGCTTTCTTT. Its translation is CASSQNRDRGLNTEAFF.

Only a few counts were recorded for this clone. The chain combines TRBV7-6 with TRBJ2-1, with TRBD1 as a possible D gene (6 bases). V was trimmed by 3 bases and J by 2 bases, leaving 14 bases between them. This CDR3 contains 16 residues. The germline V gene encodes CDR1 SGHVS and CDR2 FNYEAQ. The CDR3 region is CASSLRAGETYNEQFF. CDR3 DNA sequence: TGTGCCAGCAGCTTGCGGGCAGGGGAGACCTACAATGAGCAGTTCTTC.

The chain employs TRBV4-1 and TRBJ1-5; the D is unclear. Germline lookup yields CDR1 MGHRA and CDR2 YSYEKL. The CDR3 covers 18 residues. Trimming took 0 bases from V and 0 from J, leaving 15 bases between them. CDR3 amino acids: CASSQDTAFEISNQPQHF. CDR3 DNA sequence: TGCGCCAGCAGCCAAGATACCGCATTCGAAATTAGCAATCAGCCCCAGCATTTT.

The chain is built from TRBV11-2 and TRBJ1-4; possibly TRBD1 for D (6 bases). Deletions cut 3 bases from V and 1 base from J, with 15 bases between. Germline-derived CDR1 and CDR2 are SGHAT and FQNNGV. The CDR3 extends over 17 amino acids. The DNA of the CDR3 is TGTGCCAGCAGCTTTAGGGGACAAGGAATAACTAATGAAAAACTGTTTTTT. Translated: CASSFRGQGITNEKLFF.

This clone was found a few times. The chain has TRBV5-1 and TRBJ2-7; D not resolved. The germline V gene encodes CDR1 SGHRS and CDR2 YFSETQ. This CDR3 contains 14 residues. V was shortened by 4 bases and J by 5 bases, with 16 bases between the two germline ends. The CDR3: CASSHDSGADEQYF. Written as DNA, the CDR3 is TGCGCCAGCAGCCATGATTCGGGTGCCGACGAGCAGTACTTC.

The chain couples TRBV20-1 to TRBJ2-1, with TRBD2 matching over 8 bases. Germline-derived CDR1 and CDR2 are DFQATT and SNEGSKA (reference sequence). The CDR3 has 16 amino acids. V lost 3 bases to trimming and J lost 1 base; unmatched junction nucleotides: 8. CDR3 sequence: CSASQGLAGSYNEQFF. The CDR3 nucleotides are TGCAGTGCTAGTCAAGGTCTAGCGGGTTCCTACAATGAGCAGTTCTTC.

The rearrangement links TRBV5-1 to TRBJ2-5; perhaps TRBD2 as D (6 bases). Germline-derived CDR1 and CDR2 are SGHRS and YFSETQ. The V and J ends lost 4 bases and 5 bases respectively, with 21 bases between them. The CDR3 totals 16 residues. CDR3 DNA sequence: TGCGCCAGCAGCCTCTTGATAGTGGGGGGAGGTGAGACCCAGTACTTC. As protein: CASSLLIVGGGETQYF.

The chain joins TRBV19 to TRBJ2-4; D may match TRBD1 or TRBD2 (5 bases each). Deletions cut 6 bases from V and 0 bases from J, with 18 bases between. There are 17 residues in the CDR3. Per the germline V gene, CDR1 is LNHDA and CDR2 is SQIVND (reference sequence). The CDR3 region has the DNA TGTGCCAGTAGCCCAGGAGGCAGGGACCTAGCCAAAAACATTCAGTACTTC. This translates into CASSPGGRDLAKNIQYF.

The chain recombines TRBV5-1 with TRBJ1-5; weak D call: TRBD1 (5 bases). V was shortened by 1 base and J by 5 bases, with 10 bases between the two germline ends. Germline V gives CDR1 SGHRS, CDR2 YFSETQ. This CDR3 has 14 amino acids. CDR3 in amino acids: CASSLSGADQPQHF. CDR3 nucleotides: TGCGCCAGCAGCTTGAGCGGGGCGGATCAGCCCCAGCATTTT.